This TCR beta chain derives from a study of blood T cell repertoires in COVID-19. Overall study context: T cells, B-cell-depleted T cells, or PBMCs supplied cDNA or gDNA.

CDR1 and CDR2 (germline): SGHRS, YFSETQ. Trimming took off 0 bases at V and 4 bases at J, with 10 bases between the two ends. This CDR3 is built from 15 residues. The Seattle patients joined while their infection was active and were tracked longitudinally afterward. Original processing notes: Amplification from reference gene primers served as the basis for estimated nucleated cell counts. Here immunoSEQ multiplex PCR was the method, and the copy in TCRdb shows in-frame clones only, minus some. V, J and clone size derive from that table, while D and trimming were established from the DNA sequence. Among 150,000 to 200,000 clones, around four fifths were seen once, and the ten largest hold roughly 14%.

Sequenced material: peripheral blood. This sequence originates from a woman in her seventies with COVID-19, enrolled during active disease. The chain employs TRBV5-1 and TRBJ1-4; D possibly corresponds to TRBD1 (6 bases). CDR3 sequence reads: CASSLAGVHNEKLFF. In DNA form, the CDR3 reads TGCGCCAGCAGCTTGGCAGGGGTCCATAATGAAAAACTGTTTTTT.